This T cell receptor beta chain stems from a study of Graves' ophthalmopathy and Graves' hyperthyroidism. Study information: A follow-up of 18 months without ophthalmopathy meant that hyperthyroidism was stable. The study's findings and limits: Most thyroid clonotypes expanded beyond 0.001 frequency were also found in blood.

Amplified material comprised TCR beta CDR3 regions derived from RNA transcripts. HTBI primers were employed in first-round RT-PCR, then a second-round multiplex PCR followed. MiXCR, run by TCRdb on the multiplex PCR reads, gives a single entry per CDR3 protein. The sample consists of around 590,000 distinct CDR3 sequences, just under 40% of them appearing once. Hyperthyroidism patients, aged 18 to 65, were newly diagnosed, under 2 months' duration. Germline V CDR1 and CDR2: SGHVS, FQNEAQ. V was cut by 1 base and J by 0 bases, with 8 bases left in between. This CDR3 has 15 residues. With regard to this clonotype: Its cognate antigen is unknown.

The TCR originated in an adult man with Graves' hyperthyroidism. The source material was peripheral blood or thyroid tissue (not recorded which). This rearrangement joins TRBV7-8 to TRBJ2-3; the D gene is possibly TRBD2 (6 bases). The CDR3 here is CASSLEGTSTDTQYF. The CDR3, as DNA: TGTGCCAGCAGCTTAGAAGGGACTAGCACAGATACGCAGTATTTT.